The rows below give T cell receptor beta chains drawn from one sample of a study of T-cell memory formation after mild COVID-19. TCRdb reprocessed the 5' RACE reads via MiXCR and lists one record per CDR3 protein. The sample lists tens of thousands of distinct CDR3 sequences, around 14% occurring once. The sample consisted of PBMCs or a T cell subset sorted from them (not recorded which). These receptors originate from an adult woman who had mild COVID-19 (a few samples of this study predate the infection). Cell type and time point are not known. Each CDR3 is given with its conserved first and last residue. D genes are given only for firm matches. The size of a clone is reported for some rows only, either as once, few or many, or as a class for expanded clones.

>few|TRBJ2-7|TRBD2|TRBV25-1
TGTGCCAGCCTGGGATGGGGACTAGTTAGTCACGAGCAGTACTTC
CASLGWGLVSHEQYF
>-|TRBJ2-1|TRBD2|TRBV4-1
TGCGCCAGCAGCTCCGTCCGCCAGCGGGGGGCGGTTGAGCAGTTCTTC
CASSSVRQRGAVEQFF
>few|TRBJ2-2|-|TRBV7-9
TGTGCCAGCAGCTTAACGGGTACTAGCCCCATTTATGGGCTGTTTTTT
CASSLTGTSPIYGLFF
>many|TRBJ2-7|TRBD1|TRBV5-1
TGCGCCAGCAGCGTCGGACAGGGAGCCTACGAGCAGTACTTC
CASSVGQGAYEQYF
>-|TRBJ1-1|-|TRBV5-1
TGCGCCAGCAGCTTGGACTGGGTCACTGAAGCTTTCTTT
CASSLDWVTEAFF
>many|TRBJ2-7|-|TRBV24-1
TGTGCCACCAGTGATGGGACGGGAGCCTACGAGCAGTACTTC
CATSDGTGAYEQYF
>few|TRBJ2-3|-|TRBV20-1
TGCAGTGCTAGAGATCTGACTAGTATGTCAGATACGCAGTATTTT
CSARDLTSMSDTQYF
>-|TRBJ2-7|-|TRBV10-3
TGTGCCATCAGTGAGCCCCCTGGCTACGAGCAGTACTTC
CAISEPPGYEQYF
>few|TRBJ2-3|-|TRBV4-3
TGCGCCAGCAGCCAAGAGGCGAATAGCGGAGATACGCAGTATTTT
CASSQEANSGDTQYF
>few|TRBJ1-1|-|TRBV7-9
TGTGCCAGCAGCTACGGGGACACTGAAGCTTTCTTT
CASSYGDTEAFF
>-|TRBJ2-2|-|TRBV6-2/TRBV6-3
TGTGCCAGCAGTGAGTTCGGGAGCACCGGGGAGCTGTTTTTT
CASSEFGSTGELFF
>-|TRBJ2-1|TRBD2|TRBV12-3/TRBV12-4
TGTGCCAGCAGTCAAAGGACTAGCAATGACGAGCAGTTCTTC
CASSQRTSNDEQFF
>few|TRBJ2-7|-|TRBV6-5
TGTGCCAGCAGTTACGTAGCCCCGCCCTACGAGCAGTACTTC
CASSYVAPPYEQYF
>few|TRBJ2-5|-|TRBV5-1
TGCGCCAGCAGCCTGATGGGGGGCTCCCAAGAGACCCAGTACTTC
CASSLMGGSQETQYF
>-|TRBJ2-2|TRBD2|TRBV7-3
TGTGCCAGCAGCCCAATTACGAGGGAGGGTGACGGGGAGCTGTTTTTT
CASSPITREGDGELFF
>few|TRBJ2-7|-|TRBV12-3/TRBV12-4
TGTGCCAGCAGTTCAACAGCAGACGCCTACGAGCAGTACTTC
CASSSTADAYEQYF
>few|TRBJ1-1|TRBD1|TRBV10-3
TGTGCCATCAGTGAGCAAACTGACAGGGTAGTACCAAACACTGAAGCTTTCTTT
CAISEQTDRVVPNTEAFF
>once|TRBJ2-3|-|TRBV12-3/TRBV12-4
TGTGCCAGCAGTTTGTTGCGGACAGATACGCAGTATTTT
CASSLLRTDTQYF
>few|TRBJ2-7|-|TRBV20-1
TGCAGTGCTAAAGATTTCTTGGGCTCCTACGAGCAGTACTTC
CSAKDFLGSYEQYF
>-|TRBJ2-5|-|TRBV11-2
TGTGCCAGCAGCTTATTCGGGGGTAAAGAGACCCAGTACTTC
CASSLFGGKETQYF
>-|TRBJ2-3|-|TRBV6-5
TGTGCCAGCAGTTACTCGCCGGGTACAGATACGCAGTATTTT
CASSYSPGTDTQYF
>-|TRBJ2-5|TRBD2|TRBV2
TGTGCCAGCAGTCAAGGACTAGCCGGCGAGACCCAGTACTTC
CASSQGLAGETQYF
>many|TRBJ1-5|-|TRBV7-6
TGTGCCAGCAGCTTAGCGCAGGGTAATCAGCCCCAGCATTTT
CASSLAQGNQPQHF
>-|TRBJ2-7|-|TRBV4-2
TGTGCCAGCAGCCAAGGAGACTACGTCTACGAGCAGTACTTC
CASSQGDYVYEQYF
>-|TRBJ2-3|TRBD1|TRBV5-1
TGCGCCAGCAGGGCTGGACAGGGAGGCCCAGATACGCAGTATTTT
CASRAGQGGPDTQYF
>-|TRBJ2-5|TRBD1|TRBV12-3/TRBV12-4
TGTGCCAGCAGTCCTCACGGACAGGGGGCACGAGAGACCCAGTACTTC
CASSPHGQGARETQYF
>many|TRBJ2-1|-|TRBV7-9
TGTGCCAGCAGCTTACAGGATGAGCAGTTCTTC
CASSLQDEQFF
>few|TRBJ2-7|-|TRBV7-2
TGTGCCAGCAGCCCGTCGACAGGATTCTCCTACGAGCAGTACTTC
CASSPSTGFSYEQYF
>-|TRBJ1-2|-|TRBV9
TGTGCCAGCAGCCCTCTTGGGGGGACCTATGGCTACACCTTC
CASSPLGGTYGYTF
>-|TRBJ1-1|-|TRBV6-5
TGTGCCAGCAGTACACGGACACTGAACACTGAAGCTTTCTTT
CASSTRTLNTEAFF
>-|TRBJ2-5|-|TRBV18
TGTGCCAGCTCGCCTAGGACGGAGAGCCTAGAGACCCAGTACTTC
CASSPRTESLETQYF
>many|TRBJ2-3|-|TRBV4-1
TGCGCCAGCAGCCAAGATGAAACAGGCTCTAGCACAGATACGCAGTATTTT
CASSQDETGSSTDTQYF
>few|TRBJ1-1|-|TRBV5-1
TGCGCCAGCAGCCATGGACGGGGGACTGAAGCTTTCTTT
CASSHGRGTEAFF
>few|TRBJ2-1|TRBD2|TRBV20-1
TGCAGTGCTGGCCGGGCGGGAGTCAATGAGCAGTTCTTC
CSAGRAGVNEQFF
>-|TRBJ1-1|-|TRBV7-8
TGTGCCAGCAGCTTGAAGCCAGGGAGGAAAGCTTTCTTT
CASSLKPGRKAFF
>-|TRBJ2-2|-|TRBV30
TGTGCCTGGAGCGAGAGGGACACCGGGGAGCTGTTTTTT
CAWSERDTGELFF
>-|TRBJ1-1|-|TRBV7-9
TGTGCCAGCAGCCTTGACAGGGAAGCTTTCTTT
CASSLDREAFF
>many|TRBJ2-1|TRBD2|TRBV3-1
TGTGCCAGCAGCCAATCACTCGGGCGGGGGGGCTATGATGAGCAGTTCTTC
CASSQSLGRGGYDEQFF
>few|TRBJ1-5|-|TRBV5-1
TGCGCCAGCAGCTTGGGAGACGGTGGCAATCAGCCCCAGCATTTT
CASSLGDGGNQPQHF
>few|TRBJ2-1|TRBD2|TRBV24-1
TGTGCCACCAGTGAAACCGGGACTAGCTATCTTGAGCAGTTCTTC
CATSETGTSYLEQFF